This is a list of T cell receptor beta chains from one sample in a study of T cells in Graves' hyperthyroidism and ophthalmopathy. TCRdb redid the calling of the multiplex PCR reads with MiXCR, one entry per CDR3 protein. The table has fewer than 350,000 distinct CDR3 sequences, 15% seen once; the top ten hold around 31%. Sequenced sample: blood. All receptors come from a woman between 50 and 59 years old with Graves' hyperthyroidism that later progressed to Graves' ophthalmopathy. Each CDR3 is given with its conserved first and last residue. A D gene is named only where the DNA matches it firmly. Clone sizes are given selectively: once, few, many, or a class where the clone is expanded.

many	TRBD1	TRBV10-3	TRBJ2-7	CAISLGQGGSYEQYF	TGTGCCATCAGTCTGGGACAGGGGGGATCCTACGAGCAGTACTTC
.	TRBD1	TRBV4-1	TRBJ1-4	CASSRGSGTGEEKLFF	TGCGCCAGCAGCCGCGGGTCCGGGACAGGGGAAGAAAAACTGTTTTTT
.	TRBD1	TRBV6-5	TRBJ1-5	CASRLGGAGNQPQHF	TGTGCCAGCAGGTTAGGGGGCGCCGGGAATCAGCCCCAGCATTTT
once	.	TRBV6-1	TRBJ2-2	CASSPPNRELFF	TGTGCCAGCAGCCCCCCCAACAGGGAGCTGTTTTTT
.	TRBD2	TRBV9	TRBJ2-1	CASSVEGLKYNEQFF	TGTGCCAGCAGCGTAGAGGGACTAAAGTACAATGAGCAGTTCTTC
many	.	TRBV5-1	TRBJ2-1	CASSLVGRAYNEQFF	TGCGCCAGCAGCTTGGTAGGGAGAGCCTACAATGAGCAGTTCTTC
many	.	TRBV6-1	TRBJ2-7	CASSYRSGHYEQYF	TGTGCCAGCAGTTACAGGTCGGGACACTACGAGCAGTACTTC
.	.	TRBV20-1	TRBJ1-4	CSARKTRALNEKLFF	TGCAGTGCTAGAAAAACGCGGGCTCTAAATGAAAAACTGTTTTTT
many	TRBD2	TRBV28	TRBJ2-7	CASSPGLAGGSYEQYF	TGTGCCAGCAGTCCCGGACTAGCGGGAGGATCCTACGAGCAGTACTTC
many	TRBD2	TRBV12-3/TRBV12-4	TRBJ2-7	CASSPVASGSYEQYF	TGTGCCAGCAGCCCCGTGGCTAGCGGTTCCTACGAGCAGTACTTC
.	.	TRBV5-1	TRBJ2-3	CASSLTGLTRLDTQYF	TGCGCCAGCAGCTTGACCGGCCTTACAAGGTTGGATACGCAGTATTTT
.	.	TRBV7-9	TRBJ1-2	CASFGFSFNYGYTF	TGTGCCAGCTTCGGATTTTCGTTTAACTATGGCTACACCTTC
many	.	TRBV2	TRBJ2-3	CASIGSATSTDTQYF	TGTGCCAGCATCGGGTCTGCAACCTCCACAGATACGCAGTATTTT
many	TRBD2	TRBV20-1	TRBJ2-1	CSAEGLAAYNEQFF	TGCAGTGCTGAGGGACTAGCAGCCTACAATGAGCAGTTCTTC
few	TRBD2	TRBV7-3	TRBJ2-3	CASSSTSGRAQGTQYF	TGTGCCAGCAGCTCGACTAGCGGGAGGGCCCAAGGTACGCAGTATTTT
.	.	TRBV2	TRBJ2-3	CASSLGQGYEQYFGPGTDTQYF	.
few	TRBD2	TRBV4-1	TRBJ2-5	CASSQVRQAGKTQYF	TGCGCCAGCAGCCAAGTCAGGCAAGCGGGAAAGACCCAGTACTTC
few	.	TRBV9	TRBJ2-1	CASSVDGSAYNEQFF	TGTGCCAGCAGCGTAGACGGGAGTGCCTACAATGAGCAGTTCTTC
many	.	TRBV5-1	TRBJ2-7	CASSLVAPDKVPYEQYF	TGCGCCAGCAGCTTGGTAGCACCGGACAAAGTTCCCTACGAGCAGTACTTC
many	.	TRBV7-2	TRBJ1-2	CASSAGVHNYGYTF	TGTGCCAGCAGCGCCGGGGTCCATAACTATGGCTACACCTTC
many	TRBD2	TRBV5-1	TRBJ2-3	CASSSGASGGDTQYF	TGCGCCAGCAGCTCGGGTGCTAGCGGCGGAGATACGCAGTATTTT
many	.	TRBV7-2	TRBJ2-1	CASSLVASSYNEQFF	TGTGCCAGCAGCTTAGTAGCCAGCTCCTACAATGAGCAGTTCTTC
many	.	TRBV6-1	TRBJ2-1	CASTTDRNNEQFF	TGTGCCAGCACCACCGACAGGAACAATGAGCAGTTCTTC
many	TRBD2	TRBV11-2	TRBJ2-5	CASSLTGTSGSGGTQYF	TGTGCCAGCAGCTTAACCGGGACTAGCGGGAGTGGGGGGACCCAGTACTTC
few	.	TRBV4-1	TRBJ1-4	CASSDRLTTNEKLFF	TGCGCCAGCAGCGACAGGTTGACAACTAATGAAAAACTGTTTTTT